The entry below gives a single T cell receptor beta chain sequence along with its context. This specimen belongs to a study of blood T cell repertoires in COVID-19. Trimming stripped 0 bases from V and 0 bases from J, with 14 bases between. This CDR3 comprises 17 residues. Germline loops: CDR1 MNHEY, CDR2 SVGEGT. Authors' analysis steps: Reference gene primers were amplified, and this amplification served to estimate nucleated cell counts. TCRdb keeps only in-frame clones here, not all; method: immunoSEQ multiplex PCR. D and trimming come from the DNA, and the V and J calls and clone size come from that table. The data hold around 220,000 clones, with 70% to 90% observed a single time.

The rearrangement links TRBV6-2 or TRBV6-3 to TRBJ1-2; D may be TRBD1 (5 bases). The sample taken for sequencing was peripheral blood. This receptor was obtained from a woman in her thirties or forties who had recovered from COVID-19. CDR3 in amino acids: CASSYSQGAQANYGYTF. Written as DNA, the CDR3 is TGTGCCAGCAGTTACTCGCAAGGGGCTCAAGCTAACTATGGCTACACCTTC.